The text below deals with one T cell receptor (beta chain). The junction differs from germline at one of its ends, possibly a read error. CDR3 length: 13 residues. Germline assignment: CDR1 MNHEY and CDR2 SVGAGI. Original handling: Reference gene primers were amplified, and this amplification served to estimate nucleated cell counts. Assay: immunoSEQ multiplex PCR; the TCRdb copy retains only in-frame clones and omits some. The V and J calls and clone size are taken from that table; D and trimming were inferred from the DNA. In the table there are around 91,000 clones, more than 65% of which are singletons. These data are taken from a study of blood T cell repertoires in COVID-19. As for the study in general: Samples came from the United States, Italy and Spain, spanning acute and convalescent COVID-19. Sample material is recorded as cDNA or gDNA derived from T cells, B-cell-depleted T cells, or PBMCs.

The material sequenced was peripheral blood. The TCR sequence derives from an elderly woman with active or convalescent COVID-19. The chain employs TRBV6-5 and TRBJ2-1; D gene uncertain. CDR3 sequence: CASSYSWPPERFF. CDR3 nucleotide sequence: TGTGCCAGCAGTTACTCGTGGCCTCCCGAGCGGTTCTTC.